The 21 T cell receptor beta chains in this list originate from one sample, sequenced in a study of blood T cell repertoires in COVID-19. Sequencing used immunoSEQ multiplex PCR; TCRdb keeps in-frame clones, though not all of them. Altogether 160,000 or so clones are present, about nine tenths being singletons, with the ten largest covering about 3.9%. The material sequenced was peripheral blood. The receptors originated from a woman aged 65 to 85 with acute or convalescent COVID-19.

V is TRBV4-1 and J is TRBJ1-2; perhaps TRBD1 as D (5 bases). V gave up 2 bases and J gave up 5 bases, with 15 bases separating them. CDR1 and CDR2 (germline): MGHRA, YSYEKL. The length of the CDR3 is 15 residues. The CDR3 loop is CASSQSPTGVYGYTF. CDR3 coding DNA: TGCGCCAGCAGCCAAAGTCCCACAGGCGTTTATGGCTACACCTTC.

Only a few counts were recorded for this clone. The chain's CDR3 is CASKGRGHSYEQYF. The CDR3 DNA sequence: TGTGCCAGCAAGGGGCGGGGGCACTCCTACGAGCAGTACTTC. The J gene is TRBJ2-7, the V gene TRBV2; possible D gene TRBD2, 7 bases. Germline CDR1 SNHLY, CDR2 FYNNEI. V lost 7 bases and J 0 bases, leaving 13 bases between the germline ends. The CDR3 length is 14 residues. Full variable domain (remainder filled in from reference TRBV2 and TRBJ2-7): EPEVTQTPSHQVTQMGQEVILRCVPISNHLYFYWYRQILGQKVEFLVSFYNNEISEKSEIFDDQFSVERPDGSNFTLKIRSTKLEDSAMYFCASKGRGHSYEQYFGPGTRLTVT.

V gene TRBV7-2 combines with J gene TRBJ2-7; 13 nucleotides align to TRBD2. Trimming took 5 bases from V and 2 from J; bases not matched to a gene: 0. Germline-derived CDR1 and CDR2 are SGHTA and FQGNSA. This CDR3 spans 14 amino acids. The CDR3 loop reads CASSTSGGAYEQYF. DNA for the CDR3: TGTGCCAGCAGCACTAGCGGGGGGGCCTACGAGCAGTACTTC.

V and J are TRBV25-1 and TRBJ2-2; weak D call: TRBD1 (5 bases). Germline CDR1 is MGHDK and CDR2 is SYGVNS. V was clipped by 6 bases and J by 3 bases, with 11 bases between them. The CDR3 contains 14 residues. The CDR3 region has the DNA TGTGCCAGCAGGGCAGGGATGTACACCGGGGAGCTGTTTTTT. Protein product: CASRAGMYTGELFF.

This clone was counted a few times. CDR3 residues: CACPDRVNYGYTF. CDR3 nucleotides: TGTGCCTGCCCCGACAGGGTAAACTATGGCTACACCTTC. The rearrangement links TRBV30 to TRBJ1-2; TRBD1 agrees at 7 bases. The CDR3 has 13 amino acids. The junction had 6 bases not matched to a gene; V was cut back by 6 bases and J by 2 bases. The V gene's germline CDR1 is GTSNPN and CDR2 SVGIG (reference sequence).

This clone showed up just a few times. The rearrangement joins TRBV5-6 to TRBJ1-1, with 8 nucleotides matching TRBD1. After removal of 4 bases from V and 1 base from J, the junction contained 6 bases not matched to a gene. CDR3 size: 15 residues. Germline V gene lookup returns CDR1 SGHDT and CDR2 YYEEEE. The chain's CDR3 is CASSPRQGRNTEAFF. The CDR3 DNA is TGTGCCAGCAGCCCAAGACAGGGGAGGAACACTGAAGCTTTCTTT.

V usage is TRBV6-2 or TRBV6-3 and J usage is TRBJ2-7; no clear D gene. CDR1 is MNHEY, CDR2 SVGEGT, per germline. This CDR3 is 12 amino acids long. The V end was cut by 6 bases, the J end by 7 bases, with 13 bases between. The CDR3 reads CASSPGLGEQYF. DNA for the CDR3: TGTGCCAGCAGCCCGGGCCTGGGTGAGCAGTACTTC.

The rearrangement links TRBV19 to TRBJ1-1; D unresolved. Germline lookup yields CDR1 LNHDA and CDR2 SQIVND (reference sequence). CDR3 length equals 15 residues. V was cut by 2 bases and J by 5 bases, with 15 bases left in between. The CDR3 region is CASSINSPGRTEAFF. The CDR3 DNA reads as TGTGCCAGTAGTATAAATAGTCCGGGGAGGACTGAAGCTTTCTTT.

The chain combines TRBV25-1 with TRBJ2-1; no clear D gene. This CDR3 is built from 15 residues. The V end lost 2 bases, the J end lost 4 bases, and 12 bases lay between the germline ends. CDR1 is MGHDK and CDR2 is SYGVNS in the germline V gene. CDR3 coding DNA: TGTGCCAGCAGTGAAGGCGGTAGAGTATACAATGAGCAGTTCTTC. Its translation: CASSEGGRVYNEQFF.

The V gene is TRBV7-2, the J gene TRBJ2-7; 11 nucleotides line up with TRBD2. Trimming took 0 bases from V and 2 from J; bases not matched to a gene: 6. CDR3 length: 17 amino acids. Germline V gene sequence: CDR1 SGHTA, CDR2 FQGNSA. In nucleotides, the CDR3 is TGTGCCAGCAGCTTAGCGGTTGGTAGCGGGAGGGCCTACGAGCAGTACTTC. Amino acids: CASSLAVGSGRAYEQYF.

This chain connects TRBV6-1 to TRBJ2-1, with 7 bases lining up with TRBD1. Germline assignment: CDR1 MNHNS and CDR2 SASEGT. The J segment lost 4 bases and the V segment lost 0 bases, leaving 3 bases of the junction unmatched. The CDR3 contains 15 residues. The CDR3 DNA is TGTGCCAGCAGTGAAGCCGGGACAGTTTACAATGAGCAGTTCTTC. Protein sequence: CASSEAGTVYNEQFF.

This rearrangement joins TRBV24-1 to TRBJ1-1; unclear D gene. The CDR3 sequence is 13 residues long. The V and J ends lost 6 bases and 6 bases respectively, with 13 bases between them. Germline values: CDR1 KGHDR, CDR2 SFDVKD. The CDR3 nucleotides read TGTGCCACCAGTACAGCCGCGAAGGCTGAAGCTTTCTTT. Amino acid sequence: CATSTAAKAEAFF.

The chain is built from TRBV2 and TRBJ2-5, with a tentative D call TRBD2 (5 bases). Germline loops: CDR1 SNHLY, CDR2 FYNNEI. The CDR3 spans 13 residues. V was clipped by 1 base and J by 7 bases, with 10 bases between them. The CDR3 bases are TGTGCCAGCAGTGAAGATGGACTTTCGACCCAGTACTTC. It is translated as CASSEDGLSTQYF.

The rearrangement joins TRBV5-1 to TRBJ1-1; 9 bases are a match to TRBD1. The germline CDR1 and CDR2 sequences are SGHRS and YFSETQ. This CDR3 has 14 residues. Unmatched junction bases numbered 6, after V lost 4 bases and J lost 5 bases. CDR3 nucleotides: TGCGCCAGCAGCCTACAGGGGGCTTGGACTGAAGCTTTCTTT. It translates to CASSLQGAWTEAFF. The full variable domain, with the rest looked up from reference TRBV5-1 and TRBJ1-1, is KAGVTQTPRYLIKTRGQQVTLSCSPISGHRSVSWYQQTPGQGLQFLFEYFSETQRNKGNFPGRFSGRQFSNSRSEMNVSTLELGDSALYLCASSLQGAWTEAFFGQGTRLTVV.

This clone was detected once. The chain uses TRBV7-9 and TRBJ1-5, with 8 bases identical to TRBD1. CDR1 SEHNR and CDR2 FQNEAQ come from the germline V gene (reference sequence). The trim removed 5 bases at V and 4 bases at J, leaving 13 bases unmatched. The CDR3 is 17 residues long. CDR3 bases: TGTGCCAGCAGCCCCTGCGGGGACAGGTGGAGGAATCAGCCCCAGCATTTT. It is translated as CASSPCGDRWRNQPQHF.

The table lists this clone with a count of one. V usage is TRBV5-1 and J usage is TRBJ2-2; D possibly corresponds to TRBD1 (6 bases). V lost 0 bases to trimming and J lost 2 bases, with 11 bases between them. The germline CDR1 and CDR2 sequences are SGHRS and YFSETQ. The CDR3 runs 16 residues. The chain's CDR3 is CASSLAGTSNTGELFF. CDR3 nucleotides: TGCGCCAGCAGCTTGGCCGGGACATCCAACACCGGGGAGCTGTTTTTT.

The chain has TRBV18 and TRBJ2-3; D possibly corresponds to TRBD2 (6 bases). This CDR3 is built from 15 residues. With 3 bases removed from V and 0 bases from J, the gap between germline ends came to 10 bases. Germline V gene sequence: CDR1 KGHSH, CDR2 LQKENI. This chain's CDR3 is CASSPLSGSTDTQYF. CDR3 DNA sequence: TGTGCCAGCTCACCCTTGAGCGGGAGCACAGATACGCAGTATTTT.

The chain carries TRBV7-8 and TRBJ2-3, with 10 bases identical to TRBD2. CDR3 length: 16 residues. The germline CDR1 and CDR2 sequences are SGHVS and FQNEAQ. Losses at the gene ends were 5 bases for V and 2 bases for J; bases not matched to a gene: 7. This CDR3 is CASSPRTSGNTDTQYF. The CDR3 DNA follows: TGTGCCAGCAGCCCACGGACTAGCGGCAACACAGATACGCAGTATTTT.

The chain joins TRBV4-1 to TRBJ2-1; D call uncertain. The CDR3 contains 15 residues. Per germline, CDR1 MGHRA and CDR2 YSYEKL. V was trimmed by 0 bases and J by 6 bases, leaving 12 bases between them. CDR3 DNA: TGCGCCAGCAGCCAAGATCTTCAGTCTTTCAATGAGCAGTTCTTC. The encoded protein is CASSQDLQSFNEQFF.

The V and J genes are TRBV28 and TRBJ2-3; 9 bases are shared with TRBD2. Germline trimming cut 3 bases from V and 2 bases from J; bases unmatched to any gene: 6. The germline V gene has CDR1 MDHEN and CDR2 SYDVKM. The CDR3 extends over 16 amino acids. The CDR3 spells CASSFQAGGLTDTQYF. The DNA for the CDR3 is TGTGCCAGCAGTTTCCAAGCGGGAGGCCTCACAGATACGCAGTATTTT.

The chain uses TRBV5-5 and TRBJ2-7; no definite D call. V was cut by 3 bases and J by 0 bases, with 10 bases left in between. The germline V gene has CDR1 SGHKS and CDR2 YYEKEE (reference sequence). CDR3 length: 14 amino acids. CDR3 amino acids: CASSSFYFSYEQYF. DNA for the CDR3: TGTGCCAGCAGCTCATTCTATTTCTCCTACGAGCAGTACTTC.